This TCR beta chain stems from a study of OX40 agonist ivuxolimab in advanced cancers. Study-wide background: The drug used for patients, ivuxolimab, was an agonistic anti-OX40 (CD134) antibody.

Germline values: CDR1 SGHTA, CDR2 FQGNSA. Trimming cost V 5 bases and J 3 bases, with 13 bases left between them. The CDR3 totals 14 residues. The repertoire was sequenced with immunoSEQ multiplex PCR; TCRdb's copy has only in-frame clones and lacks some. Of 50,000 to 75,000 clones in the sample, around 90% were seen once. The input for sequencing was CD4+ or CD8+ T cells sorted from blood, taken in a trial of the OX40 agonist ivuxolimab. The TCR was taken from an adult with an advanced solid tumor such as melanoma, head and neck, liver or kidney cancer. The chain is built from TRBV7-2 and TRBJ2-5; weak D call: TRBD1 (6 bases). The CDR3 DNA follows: TGTGCCAGCAGCCTACGACAGGAGAAAGAGACCCAGTACTTC. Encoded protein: CASSLRQEKETQYF.